The 26 T cell receptor beta chains presented below share a single source sample, sequenced in a study of cytomegalovirus exposure and HLA in healthy donors. Both 60 Vbeta primers and 13 Jbeta primers went into the PCR. Data came from immunoSEQ multiplex PCR; TCRdb stores just in-frame clones and leaves some out. The sample yields approximately 170,000 clones, just under 80% seen once. What was sequenced was PBMCs. The receptors here all came from a man aged 18 to 29 in good health and CMV-seropositive.

A few counts support this clone. The V and J genes are TRBV12-5 and TRBJ1-1; unclear D gene. Trimming took 6 bases from V and 3 from J, leaving 8 bases between them. Germline CDR1 reads LGHNT; CDR2 reads FRNRAP. This CDR3 has 12 amino acids. The CDR3 DNA reads as TGTGCTAGTGGCTTGTCGGACACTGAAGCTTTCTTT. It yields the protein CASGLSDTEAFF. Full variable domain (remainder filled in from reference TRBV12-5 and TRBJ1-1): DARVTQTPRHKVTEMGQEVTMRCQPILGHNTVFWYRQTMMQGLELLAYFRNRAPLDDSGMPKDRFSAEMPDATLATLKIQPSEPRDSAVYFCASGLSDTEAFFGQGTRLTVV.

The V call is TRBV5-1, the J call TRBJ2-4; 12 bases are a match to TRBD2. Germline V gives CDR1 SGHRS, CDR2 YFSETQ. The CDR3 has 16 amino acids. The trim removed 4 bases at V and 8 bases at J, leaving 10 bases unmatched. As DNA, the CDR3 is TGCGCCAGCAGCCAGGCCCTAGCGGGAGGGAAGGACATTCAGTACTTC. It specifies CASSQALAGGKDIQYF.

This clone appeared a single time. The J gene is TRBJ1-2, the V gene TRBV7-9; D uncertain. CDR3 length equals 14 residues. Trimming removed 3 bases from V and 6 bases from J, with 14 bases in between. The germline V gene encodes CDR1 SEHNR and CDR2 FQNEAQ (reference sequence). Here the CDR3 DNA reads TGTGCCAGCAGCTTCGCTACAGAGCTCGATGGCTACACCTTC. Protein sequence: CASSFATELDGYTF.

The chain carries TRBV13 and TRBJ2-3; D unclear. The germline V gene has CDR1 PRHDT and CDR2 FYEKMQ (reference sequence). V dropped 4 bases and J dropped 2 bases, with 7 bases sitting between them. The CDR3 runs 13 residues. The CDR3 spells CASSSFFTDTQYF. CDR3 DNA: TGTGCCAGCAGCTCTTTCTTCACAGATACGCAGTATTTT.

The CDR3 nucleotides are TGTGCCAGTTGCCCCAGGACAGGGCCCACTGAAGCTTTCTTT. It yields the protein CASCPRTGPTEAFF. The chain uses TRBV28 and TRBJ1-1; 8 positions match TRBD1. The CDR3 sequence is 14 residues long. Per germline, CDR1 MDHEN and CDR2 SYDVKM. V lost 9 bases to trimming and J lost 4 bases; unmatched junction nucleotides: 10.

V gene TRBV5-6 combines with J gene TRBJ2-3; 8 bases map to TRBD2. V shed 1 base and J 5 bases; nucleotides not matched to a gene: 9. CDR1 SGHDT and CDR2 YYEEEE come from the germline V gene. The CDR3 covers 16 residues. The CDR3 sequence: CASSLLGTRGGDTQYF. The DNA of the CDR3 is TGTGCCAGCAGCTTGCTAGGGACTAGGGGTGGAGATACGCAGTATTTT.

The rearrangement joins TRBV19 to TRBJ1-5; the match to TRBD1 covers 7 bases. CDR3 length: 16 residues. V dropped 0 bases and J dropped 6; count of bases not matched to a gene: 8. The germline gives CDR1 LNHDA, CDR2 SQIVND (reference sequence). The CDR3 coding sequence is TGTGCCAGTAGTATAGAAGTAACAGGGGACGCTCAGCCCCAGCATTTT. It encodes CASSIEVTGDAQPQHF. Using reference TRBV19 and TRBJ1-5 for the parts outside the CDR3, the full variable domain is DGGITQSPKYLFRKEGQNVTLSCEQNLNHDAMYWYRQDPGQGLRLIYYSQIVNDFQKGDIAEGYSVSREKKESFPLTVTSAQKNPTAFYLCASSIEVTGDAQPQHFGDGTRLSIL.

This chain links TRBV7-6 with TRBJ1-2; 10 nucleotides agree with TRBD1. Per the germline V gene, CDR1 is SGHVS and CDR2 is FNYEAQ. J gave up 6 bases and V 5 bases, and 9 bases lay outside the gene matches. The CDR3 is 15 residues long. The CDR3 is CASSPRTGGINGYTF. CDR3 nucleotide sequence: TGTGCCAGCAGCCCCCGGACAGGGGGTATCAATGGCTACACCTTC.

A few counts support this clone. The chain's CDR3 is CASRTGAGLERGYTF. CDR3 sequence (DNA): TGTGCCAGCAGAACAGGGGCCGGTTTAGAGAGGGGCTACACCTTC. This sequence joins TRBV28 and TRBJ1-2, with 7 bases aligning to TRBD1. Germline CDR1 MDHEN, CDR2 SYDVKM. The CDR3 spans 15 residues. V was clipped by 6 bases and J by 8 bases; unmatched bases: 15.

This chain connects TRBV9 to TRBJ1-4; D may be TRBD1 (5 bases). Trimming left V 2 bases short and J 4 bases short, with 9 bases between. Germline loops: CDR1 SGDLS, CDR2 YYNGEE. The CDR3 extends over 14 amino acids. DNA for the CDR3: TGTGCCAGCAGCGTGGGGCCGAGTAATGAAAAACTGTTTTTT. Translated: CASSVGPSNEKLFF. The entire variable domain, with the rest obtained from reference TRBV9 and TRBJ1-4, is as follows: DSGVTQTPKHLITATGQRVTLRCSPRSGDLSVYWYQQSLDQGLQFLIQYYNGEERAKGNILERFSAQQFPDLHSELNLSSLELGDSALYFCASSVGPSNEKLFFGSGTQLSVL.

V and J are TRBV5-1 and TRBJ2-5, with TRBD1 matching 7 bases. The CDR3 runs to 15 residues. V lost 4 bases and J lost 1; bases outside the gene matches: 7. Looked up from germline, CDR1 is SGHRS and CDR2 is YFSETQ. The CDR3: CASSPGTVTQETQYF. The DNA for the CDR3 is TGCGCCAGCAGCCCCGGGACAGTCACCCAAGAGACCCAGTACTTC.

The genes are TRBV29-1 and TRBJ2-7; TRBD1 agrees at 10 bases. The CDR3 extends over 13 amino acids. V lost 7 bases and J lost 4; bases outside the gene matches: 7. Germline lookup yields CDR1 SQVTM and CDR2 ANQGSEA. The CDR3 DNA follows: TGCAGCGCCACCGGGACAGGGGTGTACGAGCAGTACTTC. Translated: CSATGTGVYEQYF.

J is TRBJ1-4 and V is TRBV6-6, with a weak D call TRBD1 (5 bases). Germline V gene data show CDR1 as MNHNY and CDR2 as SVGAGI (reference sequence). This CDR3 contains 15 residues. V lost 5 bases and J 7 bases, leaving 17 bases between the germline ends. The CDR3 sequence is CASSPAGGGGEKLFF. DNA of the CDR3: TGTGCCAGCAGTCCAGCGGGGGGAGGCGGTGAAAAACTGTTTTTT.

The rearrangement joins TRBV7-9 to TRBJ2-1, with TRBD2 as a possible D gene (5 bases). Germline values: CDR1 SEHNR, CDR2 FQNEAQ (reference sequence). The V end lost 3 bases, the J end lost 0 bases, and 6 bases lay between the germline ends. This CDR3 is built from 14 residues. The CDR3 DNA follows: TGTGCCAGCAGCTTTCGGGGCTCCTACAATGAGCAGTTCTTC. Protein sequence: CASSFRGSYNEQFF.

The rearrangement joins TRBV5-1 to TRBJ1-1; 10 bases match TRBD1. The germline CDR1 and CDR2 sequences are SGHRS and YFSETQ. The trim removed 4 bases at V and 1 base at J, leaving 10 bases unmatched. This CDR3 has 17 amino acids. CDR3: CASSNQDRGRENTEAFF. CDR3 sequence (DNA): TGCGCCAGCAGCAACCAAGACAGGGGGCGTGAGAACACTGAAGCTTTCTTT.

V usage is TRBV4-3 and J usage is TRBJ2-6; 7 bases agree with TRBD1. From germline, CDR1 is LGHNA and CDR2 YSLEER. This CDR3 is 17 amino acids long. J lost 0 bases, V lost 8 bases, and 10 bases had no gene match. CDR3: CASGEDRYDSGANVLTF. The CDR3 DNA sequence: TGCGCCAGCGGAGAGGACAGGTACGACTCTGGGGCCAACGTCCTGACTTTC.

The gene calls are TRBV4-1 and TRBJ2-2; D might be TRBD1 (6 bases). Germline CDR1 is MGHRA and CDR2 is YSYEKL. The CDR3 runs 18 residues. V was trimmed by 6 bases and J by 3 bases, leaving 23 bases between them. CDR3 nucleotide sequence: TGCGCCAGCAGGAACAGGGTTTCAGTGTTCGGTTACACCGGGGAGCTGTTTTTT. Translating gives CASRNRVSVFGYTGELFF.

CDR3 coding DNA: TGTGCCACCTCCTCGCGGGCAGGGGTGGAAAAACTGTTTTTT. This gives the protein CATSSRAGVEKLFF. This sequence joins TRBV27 and TRBJ1-4; D may be TRBD1 (6 bases). The CDR3 loop spans 14 amino acids. Germline values: CDR1 MNHEY, CDR2 SMNVEV (reference sequence). V lost 10 bases and J lost 8, with 20 bases in between.

This clone has more than one count but fewer than ten. This rearrangement joins TRBV25-1 to TRBJ1-1, with a tentative D call TRBD1 (5 bases). This CDR3 contains 13 residues. From germline, CDR1 is MGHDK and CDR2 SYGVNS. V lost 1 base to trimming and J lost 3 bases, with 6 bases between them. CDR3 sequence reads: CASSESGDTEAFF. In nucleotides, the CDR3 is TGTGCCAGCAGTGAATCGGGGGACACTGAAGCTTTCTTT.

The chain is built from TRBV12-5 and TRBJ1-3; 7 bases line up with TRBD1. Germline loops: CDR1 LGHNT, CDR2 FRNRAP. V shed 1 base, J shed 5 bases, and the junction held 11 bases outside the gene matches. The CDR3 has 17 amino acids. The CDR3 here is CASGLASPGTARNTIYF. The CDR3, as DNA: TGTGCTAGTGGTTTGGCGAGCCCCGGGACAGCGAGAAACACCATATATTTT.

V usage is TRBV10-2 and J usage is TRBJ1-1; no firm D call. With 4 bases removed from V and 7 bases from J, the gap between germline ends came to 7 bases. CDR1 WSHSY and CDR2 SAAADI come from the germline V gene. This CDR3 region has 11 residues. Written as DNA, the CDR3 is TGCGCCAGCAGTGGTCAGATTGAAGCTTTCTTT. Protein product: CASSGQIEAFF.

The chain joins TRBV7-6 to TRBJ1-3; D not resolved. Germline lookup yields CDR1 SGHVS and CDR2 FNYEAQ. V was pared by 1 base and J by 1 base, with 5 bases between. The CDR3 covers 14 residues. Written as DNA, the CDR3 is TGTGCCAGCAGCTTAGGCGGATCTGGAAACACCATATATTTT. It encodes CASSLGGSGNTIYF.

V usage is TRBV7-3 and J usage is TRBJ2-3; D might be TRBD2 (7 bases). The CDR3 is 15 residues long. With 6 bases removed from V and 3 bases from J, the gap between germline ends came to 16 bases. The germline V gene encodes CDR1 SGHTA and CDR2 FQGTGA. CDR3 sequence (DNA): TGTGCCAGCAGTCAAGTGGGGGGGCCAACAGATACGCAGTATTTT. Protein: CASSQVGGPTDTQYF.

The gene calls are TRBV28 and TRBJ1-5, with D perhaps TRBD1 (5 bases). The germline V gene encodes CDR1 MDHEN and CDR2 SYDVKM. V lost 10 bases and J lost 2, with 18 bases in between. The CDR3 sequence is 15 residues long. The CDR3 loop reads CATLGWGDGNQPQHF. The DNA of the CDR3 is TGTGCCACTCTTGGATGGGGGGACGGCAATCAGCCCCAGCATTTT. The full variable domain, with the rest looked up from reference TRBV28 and TRBJ1-5, is DVKVTQSSRYLVKRTGEKVFLECVQDMDHENMFWYRQDPGLGLRLIYFSYDVKMKEKGDIPEGYSVSREKKERFSLILESASTNQTSMYLCATLGWGDGNQPQHFGDGTRLSIL.

This clone was observed once. Other DNA variants within this sample encode the same CDR3. This chain uses TRBV27 with TRBJ2-1; D ambiguous. This CDR3 contains 16 residues. V was shortened by 4 bases and J by 4 bases, with 17 bases between the two germline ends. Germline CDR1 MNHEY, CDR2 SMNVEV (reference sequence). CDR3 in amino acids: CASSSPGPTSYNEQFF. The CDR3 DNA sequence: TGTGCCAGCAGTTCCCCGGGTCCCACCTCTTACAATGAGCAGTTCTTC.

CDR3 protein: CASSFFATGGPLKNIQYF. CDR3 in DNA: TGTGCCAGCAGTTTCTTTGCAACGGGAGGGCCACTAAAAAACATTCAGTACTTC. J is TRBJ2-4 and V is TRBV28, with 8 bases lining up with TRBD2. CDR1 is MDHEN and CDR2 is SYDVKM in the germline V gene. With V trimmed by 3 bases and J by 4 bases, 14 bases remained unmatched. This CDR3 is 18 amino acids long.